The 21 T cell receptor beta chains below all came from one sample that was sequenced in a study of OX40 agonist ivuxolimab in advanced cancers. Preparation of the library involved the immunoSEQ multiplex PCR assay. This is the immuneACCESS table as TCRdb keeps it, with only in-frame sequences that have V and J called. A part of the clones is gone; compared with another copy, unresolved V genes explain less than half, and the rest is unexplained. Counted in this sample were approximately 110,000 clones; roughly 90% of them appeared once. The ten most abundant clones make up 0.65% to 0.9% of the sample. Sequencing was performed on CD4+ or CD8+ T cells sorted from blood, taken in a trial of the OX40 agonist ivuxolimab. Receptors originate from an adult with an advanced solid tumor such as melanoma, head and neck, liver or kidney cancer.

The chain carries TRBV28 and TRBJ2-7; unclear D gene. The germline gives CDR1 MDHEN, CDR2 SYDVKM. The CDR3 length is 12 residues. Trimming cost V 3 bases and J 3 bases, with 6 bases left between them. CDR3 region: CASSFQYYEQYF. CDR3 sequence (DNA): TGTGCCAGCAGTTTCCAGTACTACGAGCAGTACTTC.

This chain links TRBV19 with TRBJ1-3; D ambiguous. CDR1 and CDR2 (germline): LNHDA, SQIVND (reference sequence). The CDR3 runs 16 residues. In DNA, the CDR3 is TGTGCAACTCTCGCCCCCTTCTCTGGAGTTCGAAACACCATATATTTT. Amino acid sequence: CATLAPFSGVRNTIYF.

The rearrangement uses TRBV15 and TRBJ1-1; weak D call: TRBD1 (6 bases). This CDR3 has 15 residues. V was clipped by 5 bases and J by 4 bases, with 17 bases between them. Germline values: CDR1 LNHNV, CDR2 YYDKDF (reference sequence). Here the CDR3 reads CATSHPNQGTTEAFF. The DNA of the CDR3 is TGTGCCACCAGCCATCCGAATCAGGGGACCACTGAAGCTTTCTTT.

J is TRBJ1-1 and V is TRBV28; perhaps TRBD1 as D (5 bases). Trimming removed 6 bases from V and 1 base from J, with 15 bases in between. Germline V CDR1 and CDR2: MDHEN, SYDVKM. The CDR3 length is 15 residues. The chain's CDR3 is CASSSPGGKNTEAFF. CDR3 nucleotides: TGTGCCAGCAGCAGCCCCGGGGGGAAGAACACTGAAGCTTTCTTT.

The rearrangement joins TRBV19 to TRBJ1-1, with a possible D match to TRBD1 (5 bases). From germline, CDR1 is LNHDA and CDR2 SQIVND (reference sequence). Trimming cost V 4 bases and J 1 base, with 28 bases left between them. The CDR3 has 20 amino acids. Here the CDR3 DNA reads TGTGCCAGTAGTACGCCGGGATTGCTGGGTAGCGGACAAGGGAACACTGAAGCTTTCTTT. Translating gives CASSTPGLLGSGQGNTEAFF.

In this sample, this clone turned up once. J is TRBJ2-7 and V is TRBV7-2; D ambiguous. This CDR3 comprises 14 residues. Germline V gene data show CDR1 as SGHTA and CDR2 as FQGNSA. The V end was cut by 8 bases, the J end by 3 bases, with 17 bases between. In DNA form, the CDR3 reads TGTGCCAGCGAGCTGACCCACGCAGACTACGAGCAGTACTTC. This codes for CASELTHADYEQYF.

The chain combines TRBV19 with TRBJ2-3, with 8 bases that match TRBD1. The CDR3 loop spans 15 amino acids. Germline V gene sequence: CDR1 LNHDA, CDR2 SQIVND (reference sequence). J gave up 0 bases and V 6 bases, and 5 bases lay outside the gene matches. CDR3 protein: CASRRGQGSTDTQYF. CDR3 sequence (DNA): TGTGCCAGTAGAAGAGGACAGGGTAGCACAGATACGCAGTATTTT. The complete variable domain, with remaining parts taken from reference TRBV19 and TRBJ2-3, reads DGGITQSPKYLFRKEGQNVTLSCEQNLNHDAMYWYRQDPGQGLRLIYYSQIVNDFQKGDIAEGYSVSREKKESFPLTVTSAQKNPTAFYLCASRRGQGSTDTQYFGPGTRLTVL.

This sequence joins TRBV11-2 and TRBJ1-4, with 9 bases aligning to TRBD1. Germline values: CDR1 SGHAT, CDR2 FQNNGV. V lost 0 bases, J lost 5 bases, and 16 bases stayed unmatched. The CDR3 is 20 amino acids. For the CDR3, the DNA is TGTGCCAGCAGCTTAGATCAAGGGGGACAGGGAATGGGAGACAATGAAAAACTGTTTTTT. This codes for CASSLDQGGQGMGDNEKLFF.

The V and J genes are TRBV5-1 and TRBJ2-1; 8 positions match TRBD2. The germline gives CDR1 SGHRS, CDR2 YFSETQ. CDR3 length equals 14 residues. Trimming cost V 4 bases and J 5 bases; bases outside gene matches: 5. CDR3 amino acids: CASSLVAGNNEQFF. CDR3 DNA sequence: TGCGCCAGCAGCCTGGTAGCGGGAAACAATGAGCAGTTCTTC.

The chain uses TRBV19 and TRBJ2-5; D possibly corresponds to TRBD1 (6 bases). Between the trimmed V and J ends, which lost 7 bases and 4 bases, there was a span of 10 bases. The CDR3 length is 12 residues. Germline V lookup: CDR1 LNHDA, CDR2 SQIVND (reference sequence). The CDR3 sequence: CASKGDGETQYF. CDR3 coding DNA: TGTGCCAGTAAGGGGGACGGAGAGACCCAGTACTTC.

The chain has TRBV29-1 and TRBJ2-5; D is perhaps TRBD1 (6 bases). The DNA end is more similar to TRBJ2-7, so the J call may be wrong. The CDR3 spans 14 residues. In germline, CDR1 is SQVTM, CDR2 ANQGSEA. The CDR3 region is CSVTRGAHSYEQYF. The CDR3 DNA reads TGCAGCGTAACCAGGGGCGCCCACTCCTACGAGCAGTACTTC.

The rearrangement joins TRBV7-3 to TRBJ2-1; 7 bases are a match to TRBD2. V lost 1 base, J lost 9 bases, and 6 bases stayed unmatched. Germline CDR1 SGHTA, CDR2 FQGTGA. The CDR3 is 14 amino acids. In DNA, the CDR3 is TGTGCCAGCAGCTTAAAGGCGGGAGAGGGTGAGCAGTTCTTC. It yields the protein CASSLKAGEGEQFF.

Notes on this clone: The same CDR3 arises from other DNA sequences in this sample as well. The chain couples TRBV9 to TRBJ2-7, with 8 bases identical to TRBD2. The CDR3 contains 15 residues. V lost 0 bases to trimming and J lost 3 bases; unmatched junction nucleotides: 5. Germline V lookup: CDR1 SGDLS, CDR2 YYNGEE. The CDR3 loop is CASSVGGAGGYEQYF. CDR3 nucleotides: TGTGCCAGCAGCGTAGGGGGGGCGGGGGGCTACGAGCAGTACTTC.

This chain uses TRBV19 with TRBJ1-2; tentative D call: TRBD1 (6 bases). CDR1 is LNHDA and CDR2 is SQIVND in the germline V gene (reference sequence). The CDR3 runs 15 residues. V was cut by 7 bases and J by 7 bases, with 22 bases left in between. For the CDR3, the DNA is TGTGCCAGTACCCCGGGTGGGGACAATCGACGTGGCTACACCTTC. It codes for CASTPGGDNRRGYTF.

This sequence joins TRBV9 and TRBJ1-5; 7 nucleotides agree with TRBD1. Germline CDR1 SGDLS, CDR2 YYNGEE. CDR3 length equals 15 residues. The junction had 7 bases not matched to a gene; V was cut back by 0 bases and J by 7 bases. The CDR3 nucleotides read TGTGCCAGCAGCGTAGCGACAGGGCAAGGGCAGCCCCAGCATTTT. Amino acids: CASSVATGQGQPQHF.

CDR3 in amino acids: CASSLGGRGEQYF. CDR3 sequence (DNA): TGTGCCAGCAGCTTGGGCGGCCGGGGCGAGCAGTACTTC. The chain couples TRBV7-2 to TRBJ2-7; tentative D call: TRBD2 (5 bases). Germline CDR1 reads SGHTA; CDR2 reads FQGNSA. The CDR3 consists of 13 residues. V lost 3 bases and J 6 bases, leaving 12 bases between the germline ends.

This chain uses TRBV6-5 with TRBJ1-1; D unclear. CDR1 and CDR2 (germline): MNHEY, SVGAGI. Trimming took off 6 bases at V and 6 bases at J, with 11 bases between the two ends. The CDR3 runs to 12 residues. DNA of the CDR3: TGTGCCAGCAGAGCTCCCTCGTCTGAAGCTTTCTTT. It encodes CASRAPSSEAFF.

The CDR3 sequence is CASNRIVAGGNQETQYF. The CDR3 coding sequence is TGTGCCAGCAACCGAATAGTAGCGGGAGGGAACCAAGAGACCCAGTACTTC. The J gene is TRBJ2-5, the V gene TRBV7-3; the match to TRBD2 covers 11 bases. The germline CDR1 and CDR2 sequences are SGHTA and FQGTGA. The CDR3 totals 17 residues. J gave up 0 bases and V 7 bases, and 10 bases lay outside the gene matches.

The chain links TRBV6-1 to TRBJ2-1; tentative D call: TRBD1 (6 bases). This CDR3 comprises 15 residues. The V end lost 1 base, the J end lost 6 bases, and 13 bases lay between the germline ends. Germline CDR1 is MNHNS and CDR2 is SASEGT. CDR3 in amino acids: CASSEGWYRANEQFF. CDR3 in DNA: TGTGCCAGCAGTGAAGGATGGTACAGGGCCAATGAGCAGTTCTTC.

J is TRBJ2-3 and V is TRBV6-9; the match to TRBD2 covers 14 bases. The CDR3 has 18 residues. Germline lookup yields CDR1 MNHGY and CDR2 SVAAGI. V lost 11 bases, J lost 3 bases, and 16 bases stayed unmatched. The CDR3 loop is CAGSETSGRADDTDTQYF. The CDR3 DNA reads as TGTGCCGGTTCAGAGACTAGCGGGAGGGCCGATGATACAGATACGCAGTATTTT.

The chain employs TRBV7-6 and TRBJ2-7; D is uncertain. The germline CDR1 and CDR2 sequences are SGHVS and FNYEAQ. This CDR3 spans 14 amino acids. V lost 3 bases and J 4 bases, leaving 13 bases between the germline ends. CDR3 sequence: CASSFRRYGYEQYF. The CDR3 nucleotides are TGTGCCAGCAGCTTTCGAAGATATGGGTACGAGCAGTACTTC.